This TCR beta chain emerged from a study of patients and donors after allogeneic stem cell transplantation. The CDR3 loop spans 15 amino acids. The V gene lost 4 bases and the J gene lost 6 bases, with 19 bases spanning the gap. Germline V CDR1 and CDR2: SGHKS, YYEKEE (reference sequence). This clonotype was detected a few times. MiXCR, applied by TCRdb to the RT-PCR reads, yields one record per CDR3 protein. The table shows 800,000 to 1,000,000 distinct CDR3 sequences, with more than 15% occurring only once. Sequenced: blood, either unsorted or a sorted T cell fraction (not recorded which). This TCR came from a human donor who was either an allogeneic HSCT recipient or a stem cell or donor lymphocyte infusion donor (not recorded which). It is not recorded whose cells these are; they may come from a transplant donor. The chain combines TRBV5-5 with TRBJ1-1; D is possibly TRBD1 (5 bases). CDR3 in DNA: TGTGCCAGCAGCGCAACCGGGACGGTCGCGGCTGAAGCTTTCTTT. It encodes CASSATGTVAAEAFF.